A selection of T cell receptor beta chains follows, all from one sample in a study of regulatory T cells in long-lasting Graves disease. TCRdb reprocessed the multiplex PCR reads via MiXCR and lists one record per CDR3 protein. Here the sample spans 350,000 to 550,000 distinct CDR3 sequences, approximately 15% being singletons. The same sample was also used in a study of T cells in Graves' hyperthyroidism and ophthalmopathy.

The sample in question was peripheral blood mononuclear cells (PBMCs), obtained at new diagnosis, from a patient treated with antithyroid drugs. The receptors originated from a woman aged 50 to 60 with Graves disease. Each CDR3 is given with its conserved first and last residue. D genes are given only for firm matches. Only some rows state a clone size, as once, few, many or a class for expanded clones.

V	J	D	size	DNA	CDR3
TRBV5-6	TRBJ2-1	.	many	TGTGCCAGCAGCTTCGTTGGGGATGAGCAGTTCTTC	CASSFVGDEQFF
TRBV4-2	TRBJ2-3	TRBD2	few	TGTGCCAGCAGCCTGCCAAGGGGAGGGCGCACAGATACGCAGTATTTT	CASSLPRGGRTDTQYF
TRBV6-6	TRBJ2-7	.	.	TGTGCCAGCAGTTACTCGATTAGTAGGGCCTACGAGCAGTACTTC	CASSYSISRAYEQYF
TRBV5-4	TRBJ1-6	.	many	TGTGCCAGCAGCTTAAGTCGTGGAGGGCCTAATAATTCACCCCTCCACTTT	CASSLSRGGPNNSPLHF
TRBV6-2/TRBV6-3	TRBJ2-2	.	few	TGTGCCAGCAGTTACACGGGAGACACCGGGGAGCTGTTTTTT	CASSYTGDTGELFF
TRBV5-1	TRBJ2-7	TRBD2	few	TGCGCCAGCAGTGATAAGGGACTAGCCGATTACGAGCAGTACTTC	CASSDKGLADYEQYF
TRBV7-9	TRBJ1-2	TRBD1	few	TGTGCCATCAGCTTAGGACAGGATCATTACGCTAACTATGGCTACACCTTC	CAISLGQDHYANYGYTF
TRBV13	TRBJ2-1	TRBD2	.	TGCACCAGCAGCCAAGAGCGGGGGGCTTCGAACAATGAGCAGTTCTTC	CTSSQERGASNNEQFF
TRBV12-3/TRBV12-4	TRBJ2-3	.	many	TGTGCCAGCAGTTTTCTAGATGATACGCAGTATTTT	CASSFLDDTQYF
TRBV2	TRBJ2-7	.	many	TGTGCCAGCAGGGAGACGGGAGCGGGACACTACGAGCAGTACTTC	CASRETGAGHYEQYF
TRBV6-1	TRBJ2-2	.	few	TGTGCCAGCAGTGAAGGCCCGGGGTACACCGGGGAGCTGTTTTTT	CASSEGPGYTGELFF
TRBV28	TRBJ2-4	TRBD2	many	TGTGCCAGCAGTTCGGTAGGCCTGGGACTAGCGGGAGCAGTAGGGGACTTC	CASSSVGLGLAGAVGDF
TRBV10-3	TRBJ2-7	TRBD2	few	TGTGCCATCAGTGAGTCCGGGACTAGCGGAGGCTCCTACGAGCAGTACTTC	CAISESGTSGGSYEQYF
TRBV2	TRBJ1-2	TRBD1	few	TGTGCCAGCAGTGAACAGGGACAGGGAGCTAACTATGGCTACACCTTC	CASSEQGQGANYGYTF
TRBV6-1	TRBJ2-7	.	.	TGTGCCAGCAGCAAGACCAGGGTCTACGAGCAGTACTTC	CASSKTRVYEQYF
TRBV28	TRBJ2-7	TRBD1	many	TGTGCCAGCAGTTTAGGGGGACAGGGAGGGTACGAGCAGTACTTC	CASSLGGQGGYEQYF
TRBV19	TRBJ2-1	.	once	TGTGCCACCTCATCGAGCTCCTACAATGAGCAGTTCTTC	CATSSSSYNEQFF
TRBV6-1	TRBJ1-1	.	many	TGTGCCATCCAGAGTACAGGGATGAACACTGAAGCTTTCTTT	CAIQSTGMNTEAFF
TRBV6-1	TRBJ1-1	TRBD1	many	TGTGCCAGCAGTGATATTGGGACAGGAGTGGGTTTCTTT	CASSDIGTGVGFF
TRBV14	TRBJ2-1	.	.	TGTGCCAGCAGCCACATGCTAGGGACTTCAGTAATCAACAATGAGCAGTTCTTC	CASSHMLGTSVINNEQFF
TRBV10-3	TRBJ1-2	.	many	TGTGCCATCAGTGAGTCGAAGGGTAGGTTCGCCTCAAAAACGTATGGCTACACCTTC	CAISESKGRFASKTYGYTF
TRBV19	TRBJ2-1	TRBD1	.	TGTGCCAGTAGTACCCGCCAGGGGGCAAATGAGCAGTTCTTC	CASSTRQGANEQFF